The sequence of this T cell receptor beta chain was determined in a study of cytomegalovirus exposure and HLA in healthy donors. Overall study: One earlier analysis, a look at 150 million to 200 million T cells, found about 100 million unique TCR beta sequences.

On this clone: Its antigen is unknown.

Germline V lookup: CDR1 SGHNT, CDR2 YENEEA. Between the trimmed V and J ends, which lost 6 bases and 1 base, there was a span of 10 bases. This CDR3 region has 15 residues. The study's findings and limits: It was in a later analysis that TCR association rates were seen to vary by HLA locus, highest for DRB1 and lowest for HLA-C.

PCR used 60 Vbeta primers and 13 Jbeta primers. The data were produced by immunoSEQ multiplex PCR, yet TCRdb's version contains in-frame clones alone and is incomplete. In the table there are about 89,000 clones, roughly 70% of which are singletons. The receptor's source is a man aged 30 to 39 in good health and CMV-seronegative. The sample consisted of PBMCs. The V and J genes are TRBV11-3 and TRBJ2-6; possible D gene TRBD1, 5 bases. In nucleotides, the CDR3 is TGTGCCAGCAGTCAAGGGGATTCTGGGGCCAACGTCCTGACTTTC. Protein: CASSQGDSGANVLTF.